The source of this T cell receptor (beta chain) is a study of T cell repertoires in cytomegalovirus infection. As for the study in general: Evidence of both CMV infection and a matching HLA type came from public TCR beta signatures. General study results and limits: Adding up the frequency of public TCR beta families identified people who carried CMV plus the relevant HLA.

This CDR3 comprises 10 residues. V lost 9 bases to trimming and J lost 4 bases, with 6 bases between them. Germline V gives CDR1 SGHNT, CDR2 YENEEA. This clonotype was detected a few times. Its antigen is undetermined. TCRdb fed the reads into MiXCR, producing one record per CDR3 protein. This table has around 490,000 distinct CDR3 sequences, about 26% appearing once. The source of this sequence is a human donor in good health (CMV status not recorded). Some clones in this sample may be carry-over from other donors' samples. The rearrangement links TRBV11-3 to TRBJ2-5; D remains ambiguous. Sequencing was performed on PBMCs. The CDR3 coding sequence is TGTGCCAGTATGCCAGAGACCCAGTACTTC. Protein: CASMPETQYF.